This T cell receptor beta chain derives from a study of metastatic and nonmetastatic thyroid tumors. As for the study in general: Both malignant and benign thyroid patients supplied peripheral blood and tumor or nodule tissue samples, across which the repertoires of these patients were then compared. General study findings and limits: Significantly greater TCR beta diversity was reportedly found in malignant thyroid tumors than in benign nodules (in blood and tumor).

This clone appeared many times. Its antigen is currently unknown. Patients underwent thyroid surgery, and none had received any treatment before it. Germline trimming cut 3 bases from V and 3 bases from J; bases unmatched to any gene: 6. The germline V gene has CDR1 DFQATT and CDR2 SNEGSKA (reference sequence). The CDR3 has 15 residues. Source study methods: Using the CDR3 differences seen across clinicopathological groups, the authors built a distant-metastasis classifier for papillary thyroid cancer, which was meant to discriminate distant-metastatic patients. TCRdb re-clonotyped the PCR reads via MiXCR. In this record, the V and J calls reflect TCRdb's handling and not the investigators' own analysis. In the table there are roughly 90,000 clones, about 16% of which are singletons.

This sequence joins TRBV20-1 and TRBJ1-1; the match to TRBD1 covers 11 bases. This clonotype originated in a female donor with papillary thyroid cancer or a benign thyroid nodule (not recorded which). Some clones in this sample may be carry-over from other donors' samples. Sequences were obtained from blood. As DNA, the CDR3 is TGCAGTGCTAGGGACAGGGGGCTTTTGTACACTGAAGCTTTCTTT. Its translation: CSARDRGLLYTEAFF.